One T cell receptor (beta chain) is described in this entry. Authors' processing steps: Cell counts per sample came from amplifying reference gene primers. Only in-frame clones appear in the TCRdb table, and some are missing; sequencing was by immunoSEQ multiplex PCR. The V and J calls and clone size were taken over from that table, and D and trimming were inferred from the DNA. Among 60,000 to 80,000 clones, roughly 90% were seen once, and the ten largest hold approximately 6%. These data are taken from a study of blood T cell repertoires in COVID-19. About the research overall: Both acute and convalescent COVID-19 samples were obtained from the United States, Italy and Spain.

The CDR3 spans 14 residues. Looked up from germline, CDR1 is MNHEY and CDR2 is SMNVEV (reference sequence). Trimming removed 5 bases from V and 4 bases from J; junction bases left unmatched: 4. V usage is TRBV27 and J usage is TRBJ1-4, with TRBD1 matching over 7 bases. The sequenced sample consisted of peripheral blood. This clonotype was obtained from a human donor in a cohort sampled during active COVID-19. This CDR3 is CASSPTGLNEKLFF. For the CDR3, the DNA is TGTGCCAGCAGTCCGACAGGGCTTAATGAAAAACTGTTTTTT. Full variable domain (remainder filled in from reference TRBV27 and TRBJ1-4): EAQVTQNPRYLITVTGKKLTVTCSQNMNHEYMSWYRQDPGLGLRQIYYSMNVEVTDKGDVPEGYKVSRKEKRNFPLILESPSPNQTSLYFCASSPTGLNEKLFFGSGTQLSVL.